The present TCR beta chain was sequenced within a study of tumor-infiltrating lymphocytes in primary liver carcinoma. The researchers obtained blood RNA from unsorted whole blood and also extracted germline DNA. Study findings and constraints: The study found tumor-adjacent and tumor-blood pairs overlapped less than tumor region pairs.

With around 490 ng total RNA as template and a constant-region primer, TCR beta cDNA was made. Researchers made the TCR beta libraries by running three nested multiplex PCR rounds with slightly modified ARM-PCR. Both of the initial two PCR rounds ran for approximately 10 cycles and employed TRBV1-TRBV30 forward primers alongside a C-beta reverse primer. TCRdb ran MiXCR on the multiplex PCR reads and lists one entry per CDR3 protein. The sample lists 150,000 to 200,000 distinct CDR3 sequences; approximately 64% were seen once. A remark on this clonotype: The antigen remains unidentified. An end of the junction does not agree with germline; a read error may underlie this.

The CDR3 spans 15 residues. The sequencing sample was made of peripheral blood. The sequence was obtained from a woman between 55 and 75 years old with primary liver carcinoma and hepatitis B virus infection. The V gene is TRBV12-3 or TRBV12-4, the J gene TRBJ1-1, with D perhaps matching TRBD1 (5 bases). CDR3 amino acids: CASSPWAGTNTEAFF. CDR3 in DNA: TGCGCCAGCAGTCCGTGGGCAGGGACGAACACTGAAGCTTTCTTT.